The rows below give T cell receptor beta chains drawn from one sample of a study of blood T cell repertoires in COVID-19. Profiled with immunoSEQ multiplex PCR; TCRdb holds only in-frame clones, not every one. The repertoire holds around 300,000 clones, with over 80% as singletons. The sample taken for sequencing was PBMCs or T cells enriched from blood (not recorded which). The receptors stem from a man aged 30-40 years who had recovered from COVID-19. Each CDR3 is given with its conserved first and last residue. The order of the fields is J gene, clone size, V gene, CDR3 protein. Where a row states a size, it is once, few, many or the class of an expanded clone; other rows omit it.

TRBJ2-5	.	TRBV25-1	CASSATQGRETQYF
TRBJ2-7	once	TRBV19	CASTSNEGDEQYF
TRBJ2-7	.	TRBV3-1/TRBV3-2	CASSQRRGKYEQYF
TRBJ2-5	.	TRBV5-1	CASSFRPGTGLREETQYF
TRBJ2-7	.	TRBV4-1	CASSQNSGGLYEQYF
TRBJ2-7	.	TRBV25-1	CASSELGLSYEQYF
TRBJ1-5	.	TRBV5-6	CASSFGVGQPQHF
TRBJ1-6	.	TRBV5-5	CASSLWEASSYNSPLHF
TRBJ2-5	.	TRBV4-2	CASSQENRGGETQYF
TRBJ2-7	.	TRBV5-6	CASSSPMTYEQYF
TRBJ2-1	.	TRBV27	CASSADTPLAGEQFF
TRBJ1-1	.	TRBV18	CASSPTDRDAEAFF
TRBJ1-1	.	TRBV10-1	CASSDDRSNTEAFF
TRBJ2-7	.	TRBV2	CASRDAGTGSYEQYF
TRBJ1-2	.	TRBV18	CASSPGQGEIGYGYTF
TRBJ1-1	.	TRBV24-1	CATSDPGNTEAFF
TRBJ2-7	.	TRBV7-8	CASSLVTGLSPTYEQYF
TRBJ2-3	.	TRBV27	CASSLGITDTQYF
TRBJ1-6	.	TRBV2	CASSELGQGKWPLHF
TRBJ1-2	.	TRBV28	CASLSGTPNYGYTF
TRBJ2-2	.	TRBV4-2	CASSQESGVAGELFF
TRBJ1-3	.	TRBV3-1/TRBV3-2	CASTPTGGNTIYF
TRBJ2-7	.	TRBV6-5	CASSRQGAPYEQYF
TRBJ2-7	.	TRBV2	CASSDLQIYEQYF
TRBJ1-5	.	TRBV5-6	CASSFGTGGFYSNQPQHF
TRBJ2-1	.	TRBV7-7	CASSPGTSGGSYNEQFF
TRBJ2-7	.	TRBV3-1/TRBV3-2	CASSHVYSGDYEQYF
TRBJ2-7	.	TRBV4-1	CASSQPGYEQYF
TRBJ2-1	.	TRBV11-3	CASSLGGLAAYNEQFF
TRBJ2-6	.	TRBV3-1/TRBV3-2	CASSPGETGANVLTF
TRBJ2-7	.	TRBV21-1	CASSPSTGISYEQYF
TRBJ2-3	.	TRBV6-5	CASTLHQAGTDTQYF
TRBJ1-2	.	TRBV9	CASTPGTGGDGYTF
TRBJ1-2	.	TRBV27	CASSSGTGRRGYTF
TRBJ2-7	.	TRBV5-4	CASSLPHSDSTSYEQYF
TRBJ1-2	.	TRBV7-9	CASSLSSGANYGYTF
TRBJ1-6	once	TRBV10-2	CASSVAGPDNSPLHF
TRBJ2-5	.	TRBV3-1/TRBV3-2	CASSQGHFQETQYF
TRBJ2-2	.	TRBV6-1	CASSATGGTNTGELFF
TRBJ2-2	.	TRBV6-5	CASSYSAWGGTGELFF
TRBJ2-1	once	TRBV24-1	CATSDLQRDRDEEQFF
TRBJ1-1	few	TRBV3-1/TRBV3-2	CASSQDRGAPLSEAFF
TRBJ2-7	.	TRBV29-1	CSVGLAVSYEQYF
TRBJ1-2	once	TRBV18	CASSGTGNNYGYTF
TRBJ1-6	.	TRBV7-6	CASSLAPNEELARHSPLHF
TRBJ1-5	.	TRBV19	CASRQYSNQPQHF
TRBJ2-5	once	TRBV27	CASSPPGTSGETQYF
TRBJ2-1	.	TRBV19	CASSRTGTSGRSYNEQFF
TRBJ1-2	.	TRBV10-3	CAISVNRDGYTF